Shown below are 22 T cell receptor beta chains from a single sample sequenced in a study of PD-1 blockade in classical Hodgkin lymphoma (TCRdb year 2020). This specimen's time point label, interpreted: newly diagnosed, previously untreated cHL patient sample. Using a Miltenyi CD4+ T cell isolation kit, CD4+ T cells were purified from thawed PBMCs through magnetic negative selection. The method was the immunoSEQ multiplex PCR assay. Imported from immuneACCESS, the table was reduced by TCRdb to in-frame sequences with V and J called. These copies leave out some clones; in studies compared against another copy, an unresolved V gene accounts for under half, and the cause of the remainder is not known. Counted in this sample were under 35,000 clones; about 88% of them appeared once. Clones ranked in the top ten supply more than 1% of the sample. Material for sequencing was CD4+ T cells from blood. These receptors all come from a human donor with classical Hodgkin lymphoma.

This rearrangement joins TRBV19 to TRBJ1-5; TRBD1 is a possible D gene (6 bases). V gave up 0 bases and J gave up 2 bases, with 11 bases separating them. The length of the CDR3 is 16 residues. Germline loops: CDR1 LNHDA, CDR2 SQIVND (reference sequence). Written as DNA, the CDR3 is TGTGCCAGTAGTATAGATGGGGCAGGGGGCAATCAGCCCCAGCATTTT. It encodes CASSIDGAGGNQPQHF.

The chain recombines TRBV2 with TRBJ2-4, with D maybe TRBD2 (5 bases). The CDR3 contains 13 residues. The germline V gene has CDR1 SNHLY and CDR2 FYNNEI. Trimming stripped 5 bases from V and 7 bases from J, with 12 bases between. DNA of the CDR3: TGTGCCAGCAGTTCAGAGGGTTCTAACATTCAGTACTTC. This sequence encodes CASSSEGSNIQYF.

The chain is built from TRBV6-1 and TRBJ2-7; D not certain. Germline V gene data show CDR1 as MNHNS and CDR2 as SASEGT. V lost 6 bases and J lost 7, with 10 bases in between. This CDR3 is 11 amino acids long. The DNA of the CDR3 is TGTGCCAGCAGATCAAACGGGGAGCAGTACGTC. The encoded protein is CASRSNGEQYV.

The chain employs TRBV28 and TRBJ2-1; D is perhaps TRBD1 (6 bases). V lost 2 bases, J lost 1 base, and 12 bases lay in between. From germline, CDR1 is MDHEN and CDR2 SYDVKM. The CDR3 is made up of 16 amino acids. In DNA, the CDR3 is TGTGCCAGCAGTTTAACAGGGACCCCATCCTACAATGAGCAGTTCTTC. It yields the protein CASSLTGTPSYNEQFF.

The chain carries TRBV4-1 and TRBJ2-3, with TRBD1 identical over 7 bases. The germline CDR1 and CDR2 sequences are MGHRA and YSYEKL. V lost 6 bases to trimming and J lost 3 bases; unmatched junction nucleotides: 9. CDR3 length equals 15 residues. CDR3 sequence: CASSQPTGITDTQYF. CDR3 sequence (DNA): TGCGCCAGCAGTCAACCGACAGGGATAACAGATACGCAGTATTTT.

The V gene is TRBV11-2, the J gene TRBJ2-3; 10 nucleotides match TRBD2. The CDR3 runs 19 residues. Germline lookup yields CDR1 SGHAT and CDR2 FQNNGV. V gave up 0 bases and J gave up 7 bases; unmatched junction bases: 16. This CDR3 is CASSLELRLAGVKGNTQYF. In DNA form, the CDR3 reads TGTGCCAGCAGCTTAGAACTAAGGCTAGCGGGAGTTAAGGGCAATACGCAGTATTTT.

The V gene is TRBV5-1, the J gene TRBJ2-1; TRBD2 matches 11 bases. Germline V lookup: CDR1 SGHRS, CDR2 YFSETQ. The V segment lost 0 bases and the J segment 1 base; nucleotides outside the gene matches: 3. The CDR3 consists of 17 residues. CDR3 in DNA: TGCGCCAGCAGCTTGGTTAGCGGGAGGGGGTCCTACAATGAGCAGTTCTTC. Translated: CASSLVSGRGSYNEQFF.

The CDR3 is CASSFGGQGTSGNTIYF. CDR3 coding DNA: TGTGCCAGCAGCTTTGGCGGGCAGGGGACTTCTGGAAACACCATATATTTT. This chain uses TRBV5-4 with TRBJ1-3, with D tentatively TRBD1 (6 bases). The CDR3 loop spans 17 amino acids. V was cut by 2 bases and J by 1 base, with 16 bases left in between. In germline, CDR1 is SGHNT, CDR2 YYREEE (reference sequence).

The chain employs TRBV9 and TRBJ2-3; D is perhaps TRBD2 (6 bases). This CDR3 is built from 15 residues. Looked up from germline, CDR1 is SGDLS and CDR2 is YYNGEE. V lost 0 bases to trimming and J lost 2 bases, with 10 bases between them. The CDR3 sequence: CASSVGAGFTDTQYF. DNA of the CDR3: TGTGCCAGCAGCGTAGGGGCGGGGTTCACAGATACGCAGTATTTT.

This rearrangement joins TRBV18 to TRBJ1-1; perhaps TRBD1 as D (5 bases). CDR1 is KGHSH and CDR2 is LQKENI in the germline V gene. The CDR3 runs to 16 residues. The V end was cut by 3 bases, the J end by 6 bases, with 20 bases between. CDR3 nucleotides: TGTGCCAGCTCACCGCCGGGGGGAGGAAACTCCCCTGAAGCTTTCTTT. Residues: CASSPPGGGNSPEAFF.

The chain uses TRBV6-1 and TRBJ2-1; the D gene is possibly TRBD2 (5 bases). Trimming took 7 bases from V and 4 from J, leaving 14 bases between them. Per germline, CDR1 MNHNS and CDR2 SASEGT. The length of the CDR3 is 14 residues. CDR3 loop: CASMGDKHYNEQFF. DNA for the CDR3: TGTGCCAGCATGGGAGACAAGCATTACAATGAGCAGTTCTTC.

This clone was detected once. The V gene is TRBV28, the J gene TRBJ1-2; D unclear. Germline CDR1 reads MDHEN; CDR2 reads SYDVKM. V lost 11 bases and J lost 9, with 19 bases in between. The CDR3 totals 12 residues. This CDR3 reads CAARGSLGRYTF. CDR3 in DNA: TGTGCCGCTCGAGGCTCACTCGGGCGCTACACCTTC.

The V and J genes are TRBV18 and TRBJ2-3, with 8 bases matching TRBD2. The V gene's germline CDR1 is KGHSH and CDR2 LQKENI. CDR3 length equals 17 residues. V shed 1 base and J 5 bases; nucleotides not matched to a gene: 11. The CDR3 DNA reads as TGTGCCAGCTCACCACGTCGGAATAGCGGGACGGTAGATACGCAGTATTTT. This gives the protein CASSPRRNSGTVDTQYF.

The CDR3 protein is CASSPGLSSSGNTIYF. CDR3 nucleotide sequence: TGCGCCAGCAGTCCGGGACTCTCGAGCTCTGGAAACACCATATATTTT. The chain joins TRBV5-1 to TRBJ1-3; D might be TRBD1 (5 bases). The length of the CDR3 is 16 residues. The germline V and J ends were trimmed by 5 bases and 0 bases, with 15 bases remaining between them. Looked up from germline, CDR1 is SGHRS and CDR2 is YFSETQ.

This clone was seen just once. The junction departs from germline at one end; a sequencing error may be responsible. The CDR3: CASSSGPTSYEQHF. CDR3 coding DNA: TGCGCCAGCAGCTCGGGACCGACATCCTACGAGCAGCACTTC. The V gene is TRBV5-1, the J gene TRBJ2-7; tentatively, D is TRBD1 or TRBD2 (5 bases each). This CDR3 comprises 14 residues. CDR1 SGHRS and CDR2 YFSETQ come from the germline V gene.

The V and J genes are TRBV6-5 and TRBJ2-1; D is possibly TRBD1 (6 bases). CDR1 is MNHEY and CDR2 is SVGAGI in the germline V gene. This CDR3 is 14 amino acids long. Between the trimmed V and J ends, which lost 6 bases and 6 bases, there was a span of 15 bases. CDR3: CASRRWTEGNEQFF. In DNA form, the CDR3 reads TGTGCCAGCAGGAGATGGACAGAGGGCAATGAGCAGTTCTTC.

J is TRBJ2-1 and V is TRBV5-8; a weak D match, TRBD2 (6 bases). Trimming removed 0 bases at V and 0 bases at J, with 13 bases between. Germline CDR1 reads SGHTS; CDR2 reads YDEGEE. The length of the CDR3 is 17 residues. The CDR3 coding sequence is TGTGCCAGCAGCTTGGATATTCGGGACTTCTCCTACAATGAGCAGTTCTTC. Its translation: CASSLDIRDFSYNEQFF.

This chain joins TRBV18 and TRBJ2-1, with D perhaps TRBD1 or TRBD2 (6 bases each). Trimming took 3 bases from V and 3 from J, leaving 12 bases between them. The CDR3 extends over 15 amino acids. CDR1 and CDR2 from the germline V gene are KGHSH and LQKENI. This CDR3 is CASSPRGPDYNEQFF. CDR3 coding DNA: TGTGCCAGCTCACCCCGGGGGCCCGACTACAATGAGCAGTTCTTC.

This clone appeared once. The chain links TRBV28 to TRBJ2-3, with TRBD2 identical over 9 bases. Looked up from germline, CDR1 is MDHEN and CDR2 is SYDVKM. The CDR3 totals 15 residues. Trimming at V came to 7 bases and at J to 2 bases, leaving 7 bases not matched to a gene. CDR3 protein: CASKAASGATDTQYF. CDR3 nucleotide sequence: TGTGCCAGCAAGGCCGCTAGCGGGGCCACAGATACGCAGTATTTT. The full variable domain, completed using reference TRBV28 and TRBJ2-3, is DVKVTQSSRYLVKRTGEKVFLECVQDMDHENMFWYRQDPGLGLRLIYFSYDVKMKEKGDIPEGYSVSREKKERFSLILESASTNQTSMYLCASKAASGATDTQYFGPGTRLTVL.

Regarding this clone: The junction departs from germline at one end; a sequencing error may be responsible. The J gene is TRBJ2-6, the V gene TRBV6-5, with unresolved D. Looked up from germline, CDR1 is MNHEY and CDR2 is SVGAGI. The CDR3 contains 14 residues. In DNA, the CDR3 is TGTGTCAGCAGCGCCTCCTCTGGGGCCAACGTCCTGACTTTC. Translating gives CVSSASSGANVLTF.

V and J are TRBV7-9 and TRBJ2-7; 7 bases match TRBD2. This CDR3 contains 14 residues. Per germline, CDR1 SEHNR and CDR2 FQNEAQ (reference sequence). V trimming: 5 bases; J trimming: 5 bases; junction bases outside the gene matches: 9. The CDR3 DNA reads as TGTGCCAGCAGCACTAGGGAGGGACCGAACGAGCAGTACTTC. This translates into CASSTREGPNEQYF.

This chain uses TRBV6-6 with TRBJ1-1; D gene uncertain. The CDR3 is 12 amino acids. From germline, CDR1 is MNHNY and CDR2 SVGAGI (reference sequence). Trimming removed 5 bases at V and 5 bases at J, with 9 bases between. The DNA of the CDR3 is TGTGCCAGCAGTCATAGACGTACTGAAGCTTTCTTT. Translating gives CASSHRRTEAFF.